The rows below give T cell receptor beta chains drawn from one sample of a study of cytomegalovirus exposure and HLA in healthy donors. Profiling relied on immunoSEQ multiplex PCR, and the TCRdb table lists in-frame clones only, not all of them. The table records approximately 120,000 clones, 76% of them present only once. Sequenced material: PBMCs. These receptors all come from a man over 45 in good health and CMV-seronegative. Both conserved end residues are part of each CDR3.

J	V	CDR3
TRBJ2-3	TRBV19	CASEGTSGLTDTQYF
TRBJ1-1	TRBV6-1	CASSEKGRSAEAFF
TRBJ2-7	TRBV5-4	CASSLGVGEQYF
TRBJ1-1	TRBV7-9	CASTFRRGYTEAFF
TRBJ2-3	TRBV10-2	CASSDQVTVSGTQYF
TRBJ1-2	TRBV7-9	CASSPFGSERVEDYGYTF
TRBJ1-2	TRBV9	CASSVPAGRYGYTF
TRBJ1-4	TRBV19	CASKNRGANEKLFF
TRBJ2-5	TRBV6-5	CASSSRGGVRQETQYF
TRBJ2-2	TRBV11-2	CASSLAGSNTGELFF
TRBJ1-2	TRBV9	CASSDEGQTNYGYTF
TRBJ2-7	TRBV11-2	CASSLTSGSYEQYF
TRBJ1-2	TRBV7-9	CASSSRTAEFGYTF
TRBJ1-2	TRBV19	CASTLRGQGVANYGYTF
TRBJ2-3	TRBV5-1	CASSFGQGQGPTDTQYF
TRBJ2-1	TRBV5-6	CASSLSWVSGESYNEQFF
TRBJ2-2	TRBV11-3	CASSREGGQDGELFF
TRBJ2-3	TRBV2	CAISRQGSTDTQYF
TRBJ2-3	TRBV6-6	CASSTLSGGAWDTQYF
TRBJ1-2	TRBV28	CASSLVGQYGYTF
TRBJ1-1	TRBV6-1	CASSEVAGTSTEAFF
TRBJ1-2	TRBV5-6	CASSFGTVRYGYTF
TRBJ1-1	TRBV19	CASSIGEGFTEAFF
TRBJ2-3	TRBV4-1	CASSQDHQAGDLGDTQYF
TRBJ1-2	TRBV7-9	CASSLRAINYGYTF
TRBJ2-2	TRBV19	CASSTTGGGTGELFF
TRBJ1-5	TRBV6-6	CASSLQGDNQPQHF
TRBJ1-1	TRBV10-3	CAISVEDRNTEAFF
TRBJ1-2	TRBV4-1	CASSQDRTGDDGYTF
TRBJ1-2	TRBV5-6	CASSLIGDGYTF
TRBJ1-2	TRBV5-6	CASSSSGSRGYTF
TRBJ1-2	TRBV7-9	CASSLRDSDYGYTF
TRBJ2-1	TRBV6-5	CASRRASGGAVEQFF
TRBJ2-1	TRBV9	CASSVDRANDEQFF
TRBJ2-3	TRBV5-6	CTSSANGQGLSADTQYF
TRBJ1-3	TRBV11-3	CASSVRVTDDSGNTIYF
TRBJ2-7	TRBV30	CACSGLYEQYF
TRBJ2-5	TRBV4-3	CASSALPAGTRETQYF
TRBJ1-2	TRBV2	CASSLDREDGYTF
TRBJ1-4	TRBV2	CANSDIPAIELFF
TRBJ1-5	TRBV19	CASSRRDRGNQPQHF
TRBJ2-2	TRBV18	CASSLWTSGAYTGELFF
TRBJ1-2	TRBV15	CATSRYMGAVHF
TRBJ1-6	TRBV7-9	CASSTPTGGDNSPLHF
TRBJ1-5	TRBV6-1	CASRSGRGGQPQHF
TRBJ2-2	TRBV18	CASSPPGGETGELFF
TRBJ2-6	TRBV30	CAWNPGSGANVLTF
TRBJ2-5	TRBV5-1	CASSRREGQQETQYF
TRBJ2-3	TRBV7-2	CASSRVSRNTQYF
TRBJ1-1	TRBV5-6	CASSLLGQDVTEAFF
TRBJ2-7	TRBV7-8	CASSLATGTGWYF
TRBJ1-1	TRBV18	CASSPRTGGRGTEAFF
TRBJ2-7	TRBV2	CASNPERAGRTYEQYF
TRBJ2-2	TRBV5-4	CASSQTGGRDGELFF
TRBJ1-2	TRBV7-9	CSSSLGGQGSPNYGYTF
TRBJ2-3	TRBV9	CASSVAGLAGGLDTQYF
TRBJ1-3	TRBV11-2	CASSKDRASSGNTIYF
TRBJ1-5	TRBV19	CASTGFYSNQPQHF
TRBJ1-1	TRBV4-1	CASSPLDAGDTEAFF
TRBJ1-5	TRBV18	CASSPPGGGQPQHF